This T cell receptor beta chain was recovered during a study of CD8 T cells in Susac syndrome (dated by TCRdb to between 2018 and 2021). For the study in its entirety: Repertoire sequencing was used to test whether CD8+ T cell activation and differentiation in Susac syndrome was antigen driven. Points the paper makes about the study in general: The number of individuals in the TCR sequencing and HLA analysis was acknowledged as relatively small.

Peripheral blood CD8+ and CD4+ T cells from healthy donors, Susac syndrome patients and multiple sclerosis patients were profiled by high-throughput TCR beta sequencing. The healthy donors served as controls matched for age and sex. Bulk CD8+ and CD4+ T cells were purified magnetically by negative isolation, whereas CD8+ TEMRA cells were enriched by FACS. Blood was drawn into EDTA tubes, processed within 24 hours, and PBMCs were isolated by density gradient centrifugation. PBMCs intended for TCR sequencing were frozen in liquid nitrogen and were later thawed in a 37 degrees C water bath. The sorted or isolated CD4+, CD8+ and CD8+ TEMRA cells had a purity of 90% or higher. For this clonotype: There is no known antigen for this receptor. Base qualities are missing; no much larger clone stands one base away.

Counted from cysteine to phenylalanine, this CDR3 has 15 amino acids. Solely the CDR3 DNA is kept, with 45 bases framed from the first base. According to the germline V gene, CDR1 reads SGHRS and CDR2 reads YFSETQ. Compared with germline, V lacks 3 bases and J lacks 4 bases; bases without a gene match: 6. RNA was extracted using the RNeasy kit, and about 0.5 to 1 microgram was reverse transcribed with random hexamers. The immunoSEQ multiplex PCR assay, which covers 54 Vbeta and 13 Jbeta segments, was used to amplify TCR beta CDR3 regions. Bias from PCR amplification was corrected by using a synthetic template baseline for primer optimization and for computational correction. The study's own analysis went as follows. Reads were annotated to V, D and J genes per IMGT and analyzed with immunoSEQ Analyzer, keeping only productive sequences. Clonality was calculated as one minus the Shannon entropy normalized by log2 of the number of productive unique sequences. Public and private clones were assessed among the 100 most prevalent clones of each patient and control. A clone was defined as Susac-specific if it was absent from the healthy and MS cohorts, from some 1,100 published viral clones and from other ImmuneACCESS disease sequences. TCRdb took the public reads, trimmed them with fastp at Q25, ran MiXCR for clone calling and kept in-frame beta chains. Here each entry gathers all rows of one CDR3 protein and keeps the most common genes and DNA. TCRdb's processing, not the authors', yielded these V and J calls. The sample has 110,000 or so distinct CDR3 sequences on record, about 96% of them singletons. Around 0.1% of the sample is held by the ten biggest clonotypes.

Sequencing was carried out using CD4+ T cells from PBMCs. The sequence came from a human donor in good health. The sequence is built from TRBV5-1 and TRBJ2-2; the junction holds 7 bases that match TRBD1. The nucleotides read TGCGCCAGCAGCTGGCAGACAGGGAGCACCGGGGAGCTGTTTTTT. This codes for CASSWQTGSTGELFF.